The sequence of this T cell receptor (beta chain) was determined in a study of early T cells in non-severe SARS-CoV-2 infection. General observations from the study: Matching with VDJdb favored anti-spike CD8 responses (missing private and CD4 specificities).

Trimming removed 4 bases from V and 5 bases from J, with 7 bases in between. Germline CDR1 reads SGDLS; CDR2 reads YYNGEE. This CDR3 contains 12 residues. TCRdb passed the 5' RACE reads through MiXCR, listing each CDR3 protein once. The data contain 60,000 or so distinct CDR3 sequences, around 9.3% of them singletons. Comment on this clonotype: Its antigen remains unidentified.

The TCR sequence derives from an adult who was a healthcare worker with PCR-confirmed SARS-CoV-2 infection or an uninfected control (not recorded which). Sequencing was performed on whole blood. The chain has TRBV9 and TRBJ1-5; perhaps TRBD1 as D (5 bases). CDR3 in amino acids: CASSRGDQPQHF. The DNA of the CDR3 is TGTGCCAGCAGCCGGGGGGATCAGCCCCAGCATTTT.